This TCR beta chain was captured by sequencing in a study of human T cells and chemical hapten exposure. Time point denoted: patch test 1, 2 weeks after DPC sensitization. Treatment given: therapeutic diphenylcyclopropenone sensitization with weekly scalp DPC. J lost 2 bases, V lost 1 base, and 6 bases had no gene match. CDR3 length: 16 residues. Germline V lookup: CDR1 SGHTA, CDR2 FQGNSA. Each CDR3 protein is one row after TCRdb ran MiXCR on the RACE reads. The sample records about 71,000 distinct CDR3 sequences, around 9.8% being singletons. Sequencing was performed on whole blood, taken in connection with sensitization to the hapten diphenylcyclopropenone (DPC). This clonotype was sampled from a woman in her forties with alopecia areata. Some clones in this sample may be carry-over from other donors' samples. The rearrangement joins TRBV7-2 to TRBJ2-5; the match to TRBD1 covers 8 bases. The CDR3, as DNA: TGTGCCAGCAGCTTAGGGACAGGGCGAGTACAAGAGACCCAGTACTTC. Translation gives CASSLGTGRVQETQYF.